Below are 17 T cell receptor beta chains sequenced from a single sample in a study of CD8 T cells in ankylosing spondylitis. TCRdb called the 5' RACE reads again in MiXCR, with one record for every CDR3 protein. The sample holds 250,000 to 300,000 distinct CDR3 sequences, 15% to 25% seen once. Input material: blood, either unsorted or a sorted T cell fraction (not recorded which). These receptors came from a male donor with ankylosing spondylitis or in good health (not recorded which).

This chain connects TRBV20-1 to TRBJ2-3, with 7 bases aligning to TRBD1. Germline values: CDR1 DFQATT, CDR2 SNEGSKA (reference sequence). This CDR3 has 15 residues. Trimming removed 5 bases from V and 1 base from J; junction bases left unmatched: 9. In DNA, the CDR3 is TGCAGTGCTCACACAGGGGAAGGGGGCACAGATACGCAGTATTTT. Translation gives CSAHTGEGGTDTQYF.

This chain connects TRBV5-1 to TRBJ1-1, with 7 bases lining up with TRBD1. The junction had 10 bases not matched to a gene; V was cut back by 4 bases and J by 7 bases. Germline V CDR1 and CDR2: SGHRS, YFSETQ. CDR3 size: 14 residues. The DNA for the CDR3 is TGCGCCAGCAGCATATCCCGGGACAGCAGTGAAGCTTTCTTT. Translated: CASSISRDSSEAFF.

This rearrangement joins TRBV6-1 to TRBJ2-5; tentatively, D is TRBD1 (6 bases). This CDR3 has 13 amino acids. Trimming removed 5 bases from V and 3 bases from J, with 10 bases in between. Germline V gives CDR1 MNHNS, CDR2 SASEGT. CDR3 coding DNA: TGTGCCAGCAGTCTGAGGACAGAAGAGACCCAGTACTTC. Translation gives CASSLRTEETQYF.

CDR3 DNA sequence: TGTGCCAGCAGCCAAGAATTGAGGAAGAATTCACCCCTCCACTTT. It specifies CASSQELRKNSPLHF. This chain links TRBV14 with TRBJ1-6; no definite D call. This CDR3 has 15 residues. With 0 bases removed from V and 7 bases from J, the gap between germline ends came to 10 bases. Germline CDR1 reads SGHDN; CDR2 reads FVKESK.

The chain recombines TRBV6-1 with TRBJ2-7; maybe TRBD2 (5 bases). The CDR3 extends over 14 amino acids. Looked up from germline, CDR1 is MNHNS and CDR2 is SASEGT. V lost 8 bases and J lost 0, with 14 bases in between. The CDR3 region is CASLDTRVSYEQYV. CDR3 nucleotide sequence: TGTGCCAGCCTGGATACGCGGGTCTCCTACGAGCAGTACGTC.

V gene TRBV10-3 combines with J gene TRBJ2-1, with D perhaps TRBD2 (6 bases). Germline lookup yields CDR1 ENHRY and CDR2 SYGVKD. The V end was cut by 7 bases, the J end by 0 bases, with 10 bases between. The CDR3 extends over 14 amino acids. CDR3 DNA: TGTGCCATCAAAAGCGGGCCCTCCTACAATGAGCAGTTCTTC. Translated, it gives CAIKSGPSYNEQFF.

The sample holds a few counts of this clonotype. V is TRBV27 and J is TRBJ2-1, with D unclear. V lost 0 bases and J lost 6, with 6 bases in between. The CDR3 contains 13 residues. Germline V CDR1 and CDR2: MNHEY, SMNVEV (reference sequence). CDR3 loop: CASSLSVLNEQFF. DNA for the CDR3: TGTGCCAGCAGTTTATCGGTGCTCAATGAGCAGTTCTTC.

The chain links TRBV20-1 to TRBJ2-5, with D possibly being TRBD1 (6 bases). CDR3 length: 14 amino acids. Germline CDR1 DFQATT, CDR2 SNEGSKA (reference sequence). Trimming stripped 8 bases from V and 5 bases from J, with 21 bases between. The CDR3 nucleotides are TGCAGTTACAAACAACAGGGAGTTGGGGAGACCCAGTACTTC. Its protein is CSYKQQGVGETQYF.

The CDR3 DNA is TGTGCCAGCAGCTCAACCGGGACAGTCCGCACAGATACGCAGTATTTT. Residues: CASSSTGTVRTDTQYF. This chain connects TRBV13 to TRBJ2-3, with TRBD1 matching over 7 bases. Germline values: CDR1 PRHDT, CDR2 FYEKMQ (reference sequence). The ends lost 4 bases at V and 1 base at J; junction bases unmatched: 8. This CDR3 is 16 amino acids long.

The rearrangement joins TRBV15 to TRBJ2-3; 8 nucleotides line up with TRBD2. The CDR3 contains 15 residues. From germline, CDR1 is LNHNV and CDR2 YYDKDF (reference sequence). The ends lost 0 bases at V and 3 bases at J; junction bases unmatched: 2. The CDR3 loop reads CATSRDAGGTDTQYF. The CDR3 nucleotides read TGTGCCACCAGCAGAGATGCGGGGGGAACAGATACGCAGTATTTT. Full variable domain (rest looked up from reference TRBV15 and TRBJ2-3): DAMVIQNPRYQVTQFGKPVTLSCSQTLNHNVMYWYQQKSSQAPKLLFHYYDKDFNNEADTPDNFQSRRPNTSFCFLDIRSPGLGDTAMYLCATSRDAGGTDTQYFGPGTRLTVL.

At least ten counts were recorded for this clonotype. The CDR3 nucleotides read TGCAGTGCTACCCGCCGTCCGGGGGGGCCTAGGGATACGCAGTATTTT. Encoded protein: CSATRRPGGPRDTQYF. The J gene is TRBJ2-3, the V gene TRBV20-1, with TRBD2 identical over 8 bases. The CDR3 spans 16 residues. Trimming took 4 bases from V and 6 from J; bases not matched to a gene: 15. Looked up from germline, CDR1 is DFQATT and CDR2 is SNEGSKA (reference sequence).

At least ten counts were recorded for this clonotype. The V call is TRBV18, the J call TRBJ2-2; D is uncertain. Germline V CDR1 and CDR2: KGHSH, LQKENI. V shed 3 bases and J shed 0 bases, with 2 bases lying between them. This CDR3 has 13 residues. The CDR3 DNA is TGTGCCAGCTCACCCTCGAACACCGGGGAGCTGTTTTTT. Its protein product is CASSPSNTGELFF.

This clonotype was seen a few times. This sequence joins TRBV20-1 and TRBJ1-1, with a weak D call TRBD1 (6 bases). V was clipped by 3 bases and J by 5 bases, with 16 bases between them. This CDR3 comprises 14 residues. CDR1 and CDR2 (germline): DFQATT, SNEGSKA (reference sequence). CDR3 residues: CSARVGGPGTEAFF. The CDR3 DNA reads as TGCAGTGCTAGGGTTGGGGGGCCCGGGACTGAAGCTTTCTTT.

Turning to this clonotype: Germline and junction disagree at one end, which may indicate a read error. V and J are TRBV12-3 or TRBV12-4 and TRBJ2-2; D uncertain. The CDR3 has 14 residues. The CDR3 coding sequence is TGTACCAGCAGTTTTCTACGGTCCACCGGGGAGCTGTTTTTT. This encodes CTSSFLRSTGELFF.

This clonotype was counted between two and nine times. The chain uses TRBV20-1 and TRBJ1-1; D unclear. The CDR3 has 13 amino acids. V was trimmed by 0 bases and J by 1 base, leaving 6 bases between them. The germline V gene encodes CDR1 DFQATT and CDR2 SNEGSKA (reference sequence). Here the CDR3 reads CSARDTANTEAFF. The CDR3, as DNA: TGCAGTGCTAGAGATACGGCGAACACTGAAGCTTTCTTT.

The sample holds a few counts of this clonotype. The V and J genes are TRBV3-1 and TRBJ2-5; maybe TRBD2 (6 bases). The V end was cut by 4 bases, the J end by 4 bases, with 16 bases between. CDR1 and CDR2 (germline): LGHDT, YNNKEL (reference sequence). The CDR3 consists of 15 residues. This chain's CDR3 is CASSPGFGGRETQYF. In DNA form, the CDR3 reads TGTGCCAGCAGCCCGGGGTTTGGAGGGAGAGAGACCCAGTACTTC.

The genes are TRBV6-1 and TRBJ1-2; 8 bases are a match to TRBD1. Germline CDR1 reads MNHNS; CDR2 reads SASEGT. V shed 6 bases, J shed 5 bases, and the junction held 8 bases outside the gene matches. The CDR3 is 14 amino acids. CDR3 nucleotides: TGTGCCAGCAGCACAGACAGGGGCGGATATGGCTACACCTTC. Protein sequence: CASSTDRGGYGYTF.